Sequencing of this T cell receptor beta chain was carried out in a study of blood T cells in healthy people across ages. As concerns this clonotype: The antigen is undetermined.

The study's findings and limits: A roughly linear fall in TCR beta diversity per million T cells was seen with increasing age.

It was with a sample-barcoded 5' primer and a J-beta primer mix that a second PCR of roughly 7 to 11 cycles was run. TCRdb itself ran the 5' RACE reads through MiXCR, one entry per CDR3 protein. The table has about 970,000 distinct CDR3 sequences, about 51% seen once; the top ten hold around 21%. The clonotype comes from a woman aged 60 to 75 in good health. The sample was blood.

DNA for the CDR3: TGTGCCAGCAGTTACGGGCCAAGACCAACCGGAGCTTTCTTT. Translating gives CASSYGPRPTGAFF. The genes are TRBV6-6 and TRBJ1-1; D is uncertain. The V and J ends lost 2 bases and 10 bases respectively, with 17 bases between them. There are 14 residues in the CDR3. Germline assignment: CDR1 MNHNY and CDR2 SVGAGI (reference sequence).